Listed below are T cell receptor delta chains from one sample, sequenced in a study of gamma-delta chains in newborns, infants, children. TCRdb re-called clones from the reads using CATT. The sample holds 14,000 to 15,000 delta-chain clones, 7.3% seen once. Sequenced sample: blood. These receptor sequences come from a child who was a newborn, infant or young child, either healthy, febrile or measles-vaccinated (not recorded which). Both conserved end residues are part of each CDR3. D genes are given only for firm matches.

TRDV2	TRDJ3	TRDD3	CACDRLGDTSSWDTRQMFF
TRDV2	TRDJ3	TRDD3	CACDTVLGESSSWDTRQMFF
TRDV2	TRDJ3	.	CACDPLGSWDTRQMFF
TRDV2	TRDJ2	TRDD3	CACEPLGDTTAQLFF
TRDV2	TRDJ2	.	CACDSLSGGLFLTAQLFF
TRDV2	TRDJ3	.	CACDLLLGTWDTRQMFF
TRDV2	TRDJ3	.	CACDGLGPWDTRQTFF
TRDV2	TRDJ3	TRDD3	CACDILGDTRSWDTRQMFF
TRDV2	TRDJ3	.	CACDTWGSPSSWDTRQMFF
TRDV2	TRDJ3	TRDD3	CACDRVLGDLSSWDTRQMFF
TRDV2	TRDJ3	TRDD3	CACDDVLGDTRSSWDTRQMFF
TRDV2	TRDJ2	.	CACDTGLVAQLFF
TRDV2	TRDJ1	TRDD3	CACDTPWGNTDKLIF
TRDV2	TRDJ3	TRDD3	CACDTVGLGDTSSSWDTRQMFF
TRDV2	TRDJ3	TRDD3	CACDTWGTMSSWDTRQMFF
TRDV2	TRDJ2	TRDD3	CACDTVLGDTRTYTAQLFF
TRDV2	TRDJ3	TRDD3	CACDVLGDTSSSWDTRQMFF
TRDV2	TRDJ2	TRDD3	CACDSILFTGGSLTAQLFF
TRDV2	TRDJ3	TRDD3	CACDTIHWGKSSWDTRQMFF
TRDV2	TRDJ3	.	CACDTVPSSSWDTRQMFF
TRDV2	TRDJ2	.	CACDRWGGPRTTAQLFF
TRDV2	TRDJ2	TRDD3	CACDSLGDKAQLFF
TRDV2	TRDJ3	TRDD3	CACDPLGDASSWDTRQMFF
TRDV2	TRDJ1	.	CACDSGDTDKLIF
TRDV2	TRDJ3	TRDD3	CACDILGDTGWDTRQMFF
TRDV2	TRDJ3	TRDD3	CACDLLGAKLSSWDTRQMFF
TRDV2	TRDJ1	.	CACDEVGTDTDKLIF
TRDV2	TRDJ3	TRDD3	CACDTVPTGGSWDTRQMFF
TRDV2	TRDJ3	TRDD3	CACDYWGTDSWDTRQMFF
TRDV2	TRDJ3	.	CACDTGGFRGSWDTRQMFF
TRDV3	TRDJ1	.	CAFKRGIYACDKLIF
TRDV2	TRDJ3	TRDD3	CACDTTGGYSWDTRQMFF
TRDV2	TRDJ2	TRDD3	CACDTVLGVPNLTAQLFF
TRDV2	TRDJ2	TRDD3	CACDLLGDSLTAQLFF
TRDV2	TRDJ3	TRDD3	CACDTWLGDNWDTRQMFF
TRDV2	TRDJ3	TRDD3	CACDKILGDTLSSWDTRQMFF
TRDV2	TRDJ3	TRDD3	CACDLWGISSWDTRQMFF
TRDV2	TRDJ3	TRDD3	CACDKVLGASSWDTRQMFF
TRDV3	TRDJ2	TRDD3	CAFKYWGPQTAQLFF
TRAV29/DV5	TRDJ1	TRDD3	CAASGREWDTRRDYTDKLIF
TRDV2	TRDJ2	TRDD3	CACDPWGISTAQLFF
TRDV2	TRDJ3	.	CACDRISSSWDTRQMFF
TRDV2	TRDJ3	TRDD3	CACDTVLGDKDTRQMFF
TRDV2	TRDJ3	.	CACDTRSYWVTSSWDTRQMFF
TRDV2	TRDJ3	.	CACDTLPGAEGTWDTRQMFF
TRDV2	TRDJ3	.	CACDTIGSSWDTRQMFF
TRDV2	TRDJ1	TRDD3	CACDTSGGYADKLIF
TRDV2	TRDJ3	TRDD3	CACDTLGDTRGTRQMFF
TRDV2	TRDJ3	.	CACDTVPWDTRQMFF
TRDV2	TRDJ3	.	CACDTGRAFSWDTRQMFF
TRDV2	TRDJ1	TRDD3	CACDIVLGDMRSTDKLIF
TRDV2	TRDJ3	TRDD3	CASWGIPSWDTRQMFF
TRDV2	TRDJ3	TRDD3	CARDTAGGHPSSWDTRQMFF
TRDV2	TRDJ3	TRDD3	CACDTGGFFSWDTRQMFF
TRDV1	TRDJ2	.	CALGVRCGTAQLFF
TRDV2	TRDJ1	TRDD3	CACDILGDTRNKLIF
TRDV2	TRDJ3	TRDD3	CACDVLRDTLISWDTRQMIF
TRDV2	TRDJ3	TRDD3	CACDTLGDNSSWDTRQMFF
TRDV2	TRDJ3	TRDD3	CACDAGYWGSSWDTRQMFF